One and the same sample provided the 22 T cell receptor beta chains below, sequenced in a study of cytomegalovirus exposure and HLA in healthy donors (TCRdb year 2017). Library preparation used the immunoSEQ multiplex PCR assay. For the multiplex PCR, a mixture combining 60 forward primers for TCR Vbeta segments and 13 reverse primers for TCR Jbeta segments was used. Drawn from immuneACCESS, this table holds only the in-frame rearrangements with V and J called that TCRdb kept. Clones are partly lost; checked studies trace under half to an unresolved V gene and leave the rest unexplained. The table held for this sample gives under 70,000 clones. Of the sample, 2.1% falls within the top ten clones. Sequenced sample: PBMCs. The receptors here all came from a woman between 18 and 30 years old in good health and CMV-seronegative.

The chain recombines TRBV6-1 with TRBJ1-1; TRBD1 might be the D (5 bases). Trimming removed 2 bases from V and 4 bases from J, with 8 bases in between. Germline V gives CDR1 MNHNS, CDR2 SASEGT. CDR3 length equals 13 residues. CDR3 amino acids: CASSELGLTEAFF. DNA of the CDR3: TGTGCCAGCAGTGAACTGGGGCTCACTGAAGCTTTCTTT.

Worth noting for this clone: At one end the junction does not follow the germline gene, possibly because of a read error. The rearrangement joins TRBV30 to TRBJ2-3; D is possibly TRBD1 (6 bases). The germline V gene has CDR1 GTSNPN and CDR2 SVGIG (reference sequence). The CDR3 is made up of 15 amino acids. CDR3 loop: CAGSSGDRSTDTQYF. In nucleotides, the CDR3 is TGTGCCGGGAGCTCAGGGGATAGAAGCACAGATACGCAGTATTTT. Supplemented by reference TRBV30 and TRBJ2-3, the full variable domain reads SQTIHQWPATLVQPVGSPLSLECTVEGTSNPNLYWYRQAAGRGLQLLFYSVGIGQISSEVPQNLSASRPQDRQFILSSKKLLLSDSGFYLCAGSSGDRSTDTQYFGPGTRLTVL.

This sequence joins TRBV5-1 and TRBJ2-3; D is undetermined. This CDR3 has 14 amino acids. The V gene's germline CDR1 is SGHRS and CDR2 YFSETQ. V lost 5 bases to trimming and J lost 0 bases, with 10 bases between them. As DNA, the CDR3 is TGCGCCAGCAGTGTTGCCAGTAGCACAGATACGCAGTATTTT. Encoded protein: CASSVASSTDTQYF.

The chain links TRBV4-2 to TRBJ1-6; a possible D gene is TRBD1 (5 bases). The germline V gene has CDR1 LGHNA and CDR2 YNFKEQ. Trimming took 3 bases from V and 13 from J, leaving 19 bases between them. The CDR3 contains 15 residues. CDR3 nucleotide sequence: TGTGCCAGCAGCCACGAGTTAGGGGAAGGATTCCCCCTCCACTTT. As protein: CASSHELGEGFPLHF.

The chain uses TRBV5-6 and TRBJ1-2; D gene uncertain. Germline lookup yields CDR1 SGHDT and CDR2 YYEEEE. The CDR3 is made up of 13 amino acids. V lost 2 bases to trimming and J lost 6 bases, with 11 bases between them. The CDR3 bases are TGTGCCAGCAGCTTTGGGGAGGGCCATGGCTACACCTTC. As protein: CASSFGEGHGYTF.

V usage is TRBV5-1 and J usage is TRBJ2-2; D gene unclear. Trimming cost V 0 bases and J 1 base, with 4 bases left between them. CDR3 size: 14 residues. The germline V gene has CDR1 SGHRS and CDR2 YFSETQ. The CDR3 here is CASSLVLNTGELFF. Written as DNA, the CDR3 is TGCGCCAGCAGCTTGGTCCTGAACACCGGGGAGCTGTTTTTT.

This rearrangement joins TRBV29-1 to TRBJ2-3, with 12 bases fitting TRBD2. V lost 4 bases to trimming and J lost 3 bases; unmatched junction nucleotides: 2. The CDR3 sequence is 14 residues long. Looked up from germline, CDR1 is SQVTM and CDR2 is ANQGSEA. CDR3 nucleotides: TGCAGCGTTGGTCTAGCGGGAGGGACAGATACGCAGTATTTT. Amino acids: CSVGLAGGTDTQYF.

The chain couples TRBV11-3 to TRBJ1-1, with D tentatively TRBD1 (6 bases). The V end lost 1 base, the J end lost 5 bases, and 14 bases lay between the germline ends. The CDR3 sequence is 15 residues long. In germline, CDR1 is SGHNT, CDR2 YENEEA. As DNA, the CDR3 is TGTGCCAGCAGCTTAGTAGCCAGGGGCGGGACTGAAGCTTTCTTT. Protein: CASSLVARGGTEAFF.

V usage is TRBV13 and J usage is TRBJ1-2; 7 nucleotides align to TRBD1. CDR3 length: 12 residues. CDR1 is PRHDT and CDR2 is FYEKMQ in the germline V gene (reference sequence). J gave up 5 bases and V 5 bases, and 2 bases lay outside the gene matches. The CDR3 coding sequence is TGTGCCAGCAGCCCGGGACAGTATGGCTACACCTTC. Encoded protein: CASSPGQYGYTF.

The rearrangement links TRBV28 to TRBJ1-1; D unresolved. V lost 2 bases, J lost 1 base, and 11 bases lay in between. Per the germline V gene, CDR1 is MDHEN and CDR2 is SYDVKM. This CDR3 has 15 amino acids. In nucleotides, the CDR3 is TGTGCCAGCAGTTTACCCTCGGGATGGAACACTGAAGCTTTCTTT. Translated, it gives CASSLPSGWNTEAFF.

The chain employs TRBV7-2 and TRBJ2-7; tentative D call: TRBD1 (5 bases). Trimming removed 1 base from V and 2 bases from J, with 9 bases in between. This CDR3 has 14 amino acids. CDR1 is SGHTA and CDR2 is FQGNSA in the germline V gene. CDR3 region: CASSLGGYAYEQYF. The CDR3 nucleotides read TGTGCCAGCAGCTTAGGGGGCTATGCCTACGAGCAGTACTTC.

The chain combines TRBV5-1 with TRBJ2-5, with 7 bases matching TRBD2. The V gene end was trimmed by 4 bases and the J gene end by 5 bases; junction bases not matched to a gene: 14. Germline loops: CDR1 SGHRS, CDR2 YFSETQ. The CDR3 sequence is 16 residues long. This chain's CDR3 is CASSGGDLQSGETQYF. In DNA form, the CDR3 reads TGCGCCAGCAGCGGGGGGGATTTGCAATCGGGGGAGACCCAGTACTTC.

The rearrangement joins TRBV5-6 to TRBJ2-7; 8 bases are shared with TRBD2. The CDR3 runs 14 residues. The ends lost 2 bases at V and 7 bases at J; junction bases unmatched: 8. The V gene's germline CDR1 is SGHDT and CDR2 YYEEEE. CDR3 sequence reads: CASSFYALAGEQYF. CDR3 in DNA: TGTGCCAGCAGCTTCTACGCGCTAGCGGGTGAGCAGTACTTC. Full variable domain (outside the CDR3, taken from reference TRBV5-6 and TRBJ2-7): DAGVTQSPTHLIKTRGQQVTLRCSPKSGHDTVSWYQQALGQGPQFIFQYYEEEERQRGNFPDRFSGHQFPNYSSELNVNALLLGDSALYLCASSFYALAGEQYFGPGTRLTVT.

V gene TRBV4-2 combines with J gene TRBJ2-7; TRBD2 matches at 7 bases. Germline V lookup: CDR1 LGHNA, CDR2 YNFKEQ. The CDR3 covers 16 residues. With V trimmed by 0 bases and J by 2 bases, 7 bases remained unmatched. This chain's CDR3 is CASSQDASGAPYEQYF. In DNA form, the CDR3 reads TGTGCCAGCAGCCAAGACGCTAGCGGAGCCCCCTACGAGCAGTACTTC.

J is TRBJ2-5 and V is TRBV5-1; TRBD1 is a possible D gene (5 bases). Germline lookup yields CDR1 SGHRS and CDR2 YFSETQ. CDR3 size: 15 residues. Deletions cut 4 bases from V and 4 bases from J, with 17 bases between. The CDR3 region has the DNA TGCGCCAGCAGCCCAATCGGGCAGGGTGGAGAGACCCAGTACTTC. Amino acids: CASSPIGQGGETQYF.

The chain uses TRBV7-9 and TRBJ1-4; D is perhaps TRBD1 (5 bases). This CDR3 has 15 residues. Germline-derived CDR1 and CDR2 are SEHNR and FQNEAQ (reference sequence). Deletions cut 1 base from V and 8 bases from J, with 14 bases between. CDR3 sequence: CASSLEGVLTEKLFF. The DNA for the CDR3 is TGTGCCAGCAGCTTAGAAGGGGTTCTTACAGAAAAACTGTTTTTT.

The CDR3 here is CSVKGWGQGAAGYTF. The CDR3 DNA sequence: TGCAGCGTGAAGGGGTGGGGACAGGGGGCCGCGGGCTACACCTTC. V and J are TRBV29-1 and TRBJ1-2, with 12 bases that match TRBD1. Trimming removed 6 bases from V and 8 bases from J; junction bases left unmatched: 13. CDR3 size: 15 residues. The germline V gene encodes CDR1 SQVTM and CDR2 ANQGSEA.

V usage is TRBV7-9 and J usage is TRBJ1-1, with 9 bases lining up with TRBD1. Germline V gives CDR1 SEHNR, CDR2 FQNEAQ (reference sequence). With 5 bases clipped from V and 3 bases from J, the junction kept 7 bases outside the gene matches. CDR3 length: 15 residues. The CDR3 nucleotides are TGTGCCAGCAGCCTCCGAGGGACAGGGCACACTGAAGCTTTCTTT. The encoded protein is CASSLRGTGHTEAFF.

This sequence joins TRBV29-1 and TRBJ1-2; D ambiguous. Germline CDR1 and CDR2: SQVTM and ANQGSEA. Trimming stripped 4 bases from V and 0 bases from J, with 6 bases between. The CDR3 contains 12 residues. The CDR3 loop reads CSVVPANYGYTF. CDR3 nucleotides: TGCAGCGTTGTCCCCGCTAACTATGGCTACACCTTC.

This chain links TRBV19 with TRBJ2-1; TRBD2 matches at 9 bases. The CDR3 length is 16 residues. The germline V gene has CDR1 LNHDA and CDR2 SQIVND (reference sequence). V lost 7 bases and J lost 0; bases outside the gene matches: 7. Here the CDR3 reads CASTDLSGSSYNEQFF. The CDR3 DNA sequence: TGTGCCAGTACTGATCTTAGCGGGAGCTCCTACAATGAGCAGTTCTTC.

This chain links TRBV29-1 with TRBJ1-1; D may be TRBD1 (6 bases). Germline CDR1 and CDR2: SQVTM and ANQGSEA. The ends were cut back, 6 bases at V and 1 base at J, with 21 bases in the middle. The CDR3 contains 16 residues. CDR3: CSVTLFYRTANTEAFF. DNA of the CDR3: TGCAGCGTCACCCTCTTTTATAGGACAGCGAACACTGAAGCTTTCTTT.

This sequence joins TRBV5-1 and TRBJ1-2; D is perhaps TRBD1 (6 bases). The CDR3 consists of 18 residues. In germline, CDR1 is SGHRS, CDR2 YFSETQ. Trimming left V 0 bases short and J 0 bases short, with 18 bases between. DNA of the CDR3: TGCGCCAGCAGCTTGGCCCCACAGGGACCGGATACTAACTATGGCTACACCTTC. It codes for CASSLAPQGPDTNYGYTF.